This paragraph covers one T cell receptor beta chain sequence. Its antigen is currently not known. Base qualities were left out, and no much larger clone turns up one base away. A distance of 11 bases separates the germline ends of V and J, which lose 1 base and 4 bases respectively. From its cysteine to its phenylalanine, the CDR3 spans 15 amino acids. Only the CDR3 region is kept as DNA, spanning 45 bases read in frame from base 1. From the germline V gene (reference sequence), CDR1 is LNHNV and CDR2 is YYDKDF. The data belong to a study of yellow fever vaccine responses in identical twins (dated by TCRdb to 2016 to 2019). About the investigation overall: Focusing on identical twins, the study followed the T cell clones that responded to the vaccine, and did so with precision.

The library was generated by RT-PCR. Sequenced on an Illumina HiSeq 2500. Clones were called with MiXCR by TCRdb after fastp trimmed the public reads at Q25, and only in-frame beta chains were retained. Under each unique CDR3 protein, matching rows form one entry showing the most common genes and DNA. Present in this sample are some 5,400 distinct CDR3 sequences, 75% to 90% of which were seen just once. The ten most abundant clones make up around 3% of the sample. The investigation overall reported the following: The T cell response to vaccination in identical twins was reported by the authors to appear partly convergent and partly personalized.

The chain couples TRBV15 to TRBJ1-5; the D segment cannot be called with confidence. The specimen was T cells from blood (PBMCs), unsorted or a sorted subset (not recorded which), collected before or after yellow fever vaccination (not recorded which). The receptor was derived from a woman in her late teens or twenties who received the yellow fever vaccine. Donor details come from another sample of the same person, matched by shared clones. At the DNA level, the sequence is TGTGCCACCAGCAGAGTCGGCGCAGTGAATCAGCCCCAGCATTTT. This is translated as CATSRVGAVNQPQHF.